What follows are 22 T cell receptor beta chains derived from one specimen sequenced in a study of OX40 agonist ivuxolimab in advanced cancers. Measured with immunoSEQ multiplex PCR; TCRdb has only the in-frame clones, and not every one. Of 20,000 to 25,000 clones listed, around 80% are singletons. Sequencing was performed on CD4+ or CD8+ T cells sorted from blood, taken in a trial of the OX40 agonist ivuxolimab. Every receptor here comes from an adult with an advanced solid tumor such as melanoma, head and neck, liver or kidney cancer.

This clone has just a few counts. DNA for the CDR3: TGTGCCAGCAGCTTAGATATAGGACAGTCTTTCACCGGGGAGCTGTTTTTT. Its protein product is CASSLDIGQSFTGELFF. V is TRBV7-2 and J is TRBJ2-2, with D perhaps TRBD1 (6 bases). V was cut by 1 base and J by 4 bases, with 16 bases left in between. Germline V gives CDR1 SGHTA, CDR2 FQGNSA. CDR3 length equals 17 residues. Filled out from reference TRBV7-2 and TRBJ2-2, the complete variable domain reads GAGVSQSPSNKVTEKGKDVELRCDPISGHTALYWYRQSLGQGLEFLIYFQGNSAPDKSGLPSDRFSAERTGGSVSTLTIQRTQQEDSAVYLCASSLDIGQSFTGELFFGEGSRLTVL.

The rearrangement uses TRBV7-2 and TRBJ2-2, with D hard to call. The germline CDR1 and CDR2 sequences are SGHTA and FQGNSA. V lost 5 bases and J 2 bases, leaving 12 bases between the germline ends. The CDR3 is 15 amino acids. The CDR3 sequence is CASSTRPINTGELFF. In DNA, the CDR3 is TGTGCCAGCAGCACAAGACCAATTAACACCGGGGAGCTGTTTTTT. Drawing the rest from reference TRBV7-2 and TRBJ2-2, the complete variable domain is GAGVSQSPSNKVTEKGKDVELRCDPISGHTALYWYRQSLGQGLEFLIYFQGNSAPDKSGLPSDRFSAERTGGSVSTLTIQRTQQEDSAVYLCASSTRPINTGELFFGEGSRLTVL.

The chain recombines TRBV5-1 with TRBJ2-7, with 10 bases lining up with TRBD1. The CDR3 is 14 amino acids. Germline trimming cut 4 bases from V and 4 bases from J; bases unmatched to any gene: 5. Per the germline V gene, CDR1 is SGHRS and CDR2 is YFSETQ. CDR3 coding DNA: TGCGCCAGCAGCCCGGACAGGGGGGATTACGAGCAGTACTTC. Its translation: CASSPDRGDYEQYF. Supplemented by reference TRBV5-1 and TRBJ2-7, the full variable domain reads KAGVTQTPRYLIKTRGQQVTLSCSPISGHRSVSWYQQTPGQGLQFLFEYFSETQRNKGNFPGRFSGRQFSNSRSEMNVSTLELGDSALYLCASSPDRGDYEQYFGPGTRLTVT.

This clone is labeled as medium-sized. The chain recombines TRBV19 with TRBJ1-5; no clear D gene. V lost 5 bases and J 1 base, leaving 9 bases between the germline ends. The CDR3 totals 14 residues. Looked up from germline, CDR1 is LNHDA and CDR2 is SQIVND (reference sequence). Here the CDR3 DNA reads TGTGCCAGTAGTCGGACGGACAGCAATCAGCCCCAGCATTTT. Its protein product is CASSRTDSNQPQHF.

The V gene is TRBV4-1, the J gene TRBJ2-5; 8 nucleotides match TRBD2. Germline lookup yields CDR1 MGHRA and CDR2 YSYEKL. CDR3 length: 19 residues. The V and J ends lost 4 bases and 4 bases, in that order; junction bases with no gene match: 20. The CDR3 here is CASSPRTPGLGVLRETQYF. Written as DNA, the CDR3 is TGCGCCAGCAGCCCACGTACTCCGGGACTAGGGGTTCTCCGAGAGACCCAGTACTTC.

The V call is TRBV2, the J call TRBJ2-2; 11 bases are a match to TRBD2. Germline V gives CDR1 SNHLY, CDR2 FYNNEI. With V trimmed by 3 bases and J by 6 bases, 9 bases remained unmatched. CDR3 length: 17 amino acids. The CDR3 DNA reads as TGTGCCAGCAGTGAGGGACTAGCGGCCTCTGTGGCCGGGGAGCTGTTTTTT. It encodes CASSEGLAASVAGELFF.

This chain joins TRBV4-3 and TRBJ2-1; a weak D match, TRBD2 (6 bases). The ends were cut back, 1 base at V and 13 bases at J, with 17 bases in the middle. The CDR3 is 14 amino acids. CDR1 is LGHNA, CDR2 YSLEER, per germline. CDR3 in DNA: TGCGCCAGCAGCCAAGCCGGGGGATGGTTACATCAGTTCTTC. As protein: CASSQAGGWLHQFF.

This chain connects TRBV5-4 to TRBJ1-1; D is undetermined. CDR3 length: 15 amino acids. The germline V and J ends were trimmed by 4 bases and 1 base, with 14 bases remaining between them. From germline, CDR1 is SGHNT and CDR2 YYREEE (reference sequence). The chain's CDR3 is CASSPGGDQNTEAFF. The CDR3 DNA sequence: TGTGCCAGCAGCCCAGGCGGAGACCAGAACACTGAAGCTTTCTTT.

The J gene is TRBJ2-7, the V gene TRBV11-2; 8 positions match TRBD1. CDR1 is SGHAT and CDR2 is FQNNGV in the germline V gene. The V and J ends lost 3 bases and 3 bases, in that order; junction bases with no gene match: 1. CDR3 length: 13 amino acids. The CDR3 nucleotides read TGTGCCAGCAGCTTCGGACAGGGCTACGAGCAGTACTTC. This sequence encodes CASSFGQGYEQYF.

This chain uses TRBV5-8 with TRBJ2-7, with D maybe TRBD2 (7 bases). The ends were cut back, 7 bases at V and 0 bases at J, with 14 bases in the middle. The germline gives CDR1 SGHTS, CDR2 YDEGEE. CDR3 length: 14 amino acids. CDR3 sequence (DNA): TGTGCCAGCCGGGCGGGGGCCGGCTCCTACGAGCAGTACTTC. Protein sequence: CASRAGAGSYEQYF.

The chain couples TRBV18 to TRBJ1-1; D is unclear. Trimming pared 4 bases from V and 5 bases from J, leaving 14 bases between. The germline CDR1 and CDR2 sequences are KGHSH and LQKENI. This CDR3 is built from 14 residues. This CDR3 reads CASSQGGVGTEAFF. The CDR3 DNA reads TGTGCCAGCTCACAGGGTGGGGTTGGGACTGAAGCTTTCTTT.

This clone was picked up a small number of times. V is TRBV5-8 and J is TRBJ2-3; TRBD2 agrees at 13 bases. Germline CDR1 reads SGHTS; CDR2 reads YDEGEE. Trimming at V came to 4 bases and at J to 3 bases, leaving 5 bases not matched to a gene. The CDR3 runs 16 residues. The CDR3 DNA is TGTGCCAGCAGCAAGGGGACTAGCGGGATAACAGATACGCAGTATTTT. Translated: CASSKGTSGITDTQYF.

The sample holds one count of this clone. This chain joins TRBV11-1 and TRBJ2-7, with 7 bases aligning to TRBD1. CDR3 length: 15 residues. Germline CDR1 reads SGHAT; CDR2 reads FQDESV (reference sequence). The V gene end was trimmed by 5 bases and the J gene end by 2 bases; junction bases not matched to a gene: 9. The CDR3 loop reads CASSPRQGPTYEQYF. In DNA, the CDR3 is TGTGCCAGCAGCCCCAGACAGGGTCCGACCTACGAGCAGTACTTC.

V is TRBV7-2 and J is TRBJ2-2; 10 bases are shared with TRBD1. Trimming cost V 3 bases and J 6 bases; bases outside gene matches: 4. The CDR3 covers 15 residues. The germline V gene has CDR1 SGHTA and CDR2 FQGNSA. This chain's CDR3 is CASSFRQGAAGELFF. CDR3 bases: TGTGCCAGCAGCTTCAGACAGGGGGCCGCCGGGGAGCTGTTTTTT.

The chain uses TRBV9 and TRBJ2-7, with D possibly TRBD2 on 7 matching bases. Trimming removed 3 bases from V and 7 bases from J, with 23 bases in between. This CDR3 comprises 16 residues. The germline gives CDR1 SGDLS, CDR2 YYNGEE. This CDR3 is CASSERGGDPTSEQYF. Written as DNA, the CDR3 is TGTGCCAGCAGCGAGAGAGGGGGGGACCCGACTTCGGAGCAGTACTTC.

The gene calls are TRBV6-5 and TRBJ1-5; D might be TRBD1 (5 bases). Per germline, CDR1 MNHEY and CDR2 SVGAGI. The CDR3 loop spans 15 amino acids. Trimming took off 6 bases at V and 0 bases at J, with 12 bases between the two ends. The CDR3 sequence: CASRTTGASNQPQHF. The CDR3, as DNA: TGTGCCAGCAGAACCACCGGGGCTAGCAATCAGCCCCAGCATTTT.

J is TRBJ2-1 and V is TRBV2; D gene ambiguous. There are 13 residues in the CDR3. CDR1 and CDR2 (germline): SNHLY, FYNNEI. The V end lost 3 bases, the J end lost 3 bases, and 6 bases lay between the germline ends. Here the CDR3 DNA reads TGTGCCAGCAGTGAGAGACTCTACAATGAGCAGTTCTTC. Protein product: CASSERLYNEQFF.

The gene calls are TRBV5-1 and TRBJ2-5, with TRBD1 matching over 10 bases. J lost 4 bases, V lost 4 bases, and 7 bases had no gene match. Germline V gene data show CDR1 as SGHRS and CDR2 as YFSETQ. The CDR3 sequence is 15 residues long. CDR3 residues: CASSISGTGVETQYF. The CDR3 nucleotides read TGCGCCAGCAGCATCTCCGGGACAGGGGTAGAGACCCAGTACTTC.

The CDR3 sequence: CASSLGDSYEQYF. The DNA of the CDR3 is TGTGCCAGCAGCTTAGGGGACTCCTACGAGCAGTACTTC. V usage is TRBV7-2 and J usage is TRBJ2-7; no clear D. Per the germline V gene, CDR1 is SGHTA and CDR2 is FQGNSA. Trimming removed 1 base at V and 0 bases at J, with 4 bases between. The CDR3 loop spans 13 amino acids.

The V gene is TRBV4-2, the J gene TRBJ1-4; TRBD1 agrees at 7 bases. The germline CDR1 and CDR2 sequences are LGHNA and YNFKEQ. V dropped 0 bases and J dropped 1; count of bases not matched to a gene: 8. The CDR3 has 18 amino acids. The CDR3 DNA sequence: TGTGCCAGCAGCCAAGATCTGGCAGGGGGGGGAACTAATGAAAAACTGTTTTTT. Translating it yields CASSQDLAGGGTNEKLFF.

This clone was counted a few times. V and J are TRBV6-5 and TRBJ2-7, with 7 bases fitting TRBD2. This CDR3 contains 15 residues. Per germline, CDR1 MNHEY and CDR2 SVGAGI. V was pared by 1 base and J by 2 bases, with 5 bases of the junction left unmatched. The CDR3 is CASSYLGGGPYEQYF. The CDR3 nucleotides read TGTGCCAGCAGTTACTTGGGCGGGGGTCCCTACGAGCAGTACTTC.

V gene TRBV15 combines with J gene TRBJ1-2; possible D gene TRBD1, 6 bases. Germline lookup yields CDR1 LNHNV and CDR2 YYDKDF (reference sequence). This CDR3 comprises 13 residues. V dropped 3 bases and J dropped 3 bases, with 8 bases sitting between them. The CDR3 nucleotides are TGTGCCACCAGCAGCGCAGGGGACTATGGCTACACCTTC. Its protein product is CATSSAGDYGYTF.